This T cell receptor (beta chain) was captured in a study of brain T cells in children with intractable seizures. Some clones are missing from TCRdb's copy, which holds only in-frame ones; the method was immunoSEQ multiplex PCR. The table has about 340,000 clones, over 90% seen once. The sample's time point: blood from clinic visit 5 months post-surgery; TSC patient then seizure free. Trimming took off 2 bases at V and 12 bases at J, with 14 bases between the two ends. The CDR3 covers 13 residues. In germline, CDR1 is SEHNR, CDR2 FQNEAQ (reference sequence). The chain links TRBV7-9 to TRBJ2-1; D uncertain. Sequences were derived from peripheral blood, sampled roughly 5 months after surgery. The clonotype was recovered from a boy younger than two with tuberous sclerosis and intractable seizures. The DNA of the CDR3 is TGTGCCAGCAGCTTACTCAGTCAATTCGGGCAGTTCTTC. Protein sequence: CASSLLSQFGQFF.